Listed below are T cell receptor beta chains from one sample, sequenced in a study of Graves' ophthalmopathy and Graves' hyperthyroidism. TCRdb redid the calling of the multiplex PCR reads with MiXCR, one entry per CDR3 protein. The sample lists about 1.1 million distinct CDR3 sequences; roughly 35% were seen once. Source material: peripheral blood or thyroid tissue (not recorded which). These receptors were taken from an adult man with Graves' hyperthyroidism. The CDR3 runs from the conserved cysteine through the conserved F or W. D genes are given only for firm matches. Clone size, where shown, is once, few, many, or a class for clones that have expanded.

V,D,J,size,length,CDR3,DNA
TRBV10-3,-,TRBJ2-5,-,14,CAISEPVTQETQYF,TGTGCCATCAGTGAGCCCGTGACCCAAGAGACCCAGTACTTC
TRBV11-2,-,TRBJ2-5,-,12,CASSHKTETQYF,TGTGCCAGCAGCCATAAAACAGAGACCCAGTACTTC
TRBV12-3/TRBV12-4,TRBD1,TRBJ2-7,once,16,CASSGQGADLTYEQYF,TGTGCCAGCAGCGGACAGGGGGCAGACTTAACCTACGAGCAGTACTTC
TRBV4-3,-,TRBJ1-1,many,15,CASSQSYRGYTEAFF,TGCGCCAGCAGCCAATCGTACCGGGGTTACACTGAAGCTTTCTTT
TRBV10-2,-,TRBJ1-1,-,15,CASSLGNRMSTEAFF,TGTGCCAGCAGCCTCGGGAACAGAATGTCGACTGAAGCTTTCTTT
TRBV11-2,-,TRBJ1-1,-,15,CASRPTWGGATEAFF,TGTGCCAGCAGGCCCACCTGGGGGGGGGCGACTGAAGCTTTCTTT
TRBV7-9,-,TRBJ2-1,-,12,CASSFQGNEQFF,TGTGCCAGCAGCTTTCAGGGCAATGAGCAGTTCTTC
TRBV29-1,TRBD1,TRBJ2-6,few,10,CSTTGPTEAF,TGCAGCACGACAGGGCCCACTGAAGCTTTC
TRBV9,-,TRBJ2-7,-,15,CASSLQEGFSYEQYF,TGTGCCAGCAGCCTCCAAGAGGGATTTTCCTACGAGCAGTACTTC
TRBV24-1,TRBD1,TRBJ1-1,few,16,CATSDSAGQGMGEAFF,TGTGCCACCAGTGATTCCGCGGGACAGGGTATGGGTGAAGCTTTCTTT
TRBV9,-,TRBJ1-4,many,17,CASSVSSGWAGGEKLFF,TGTGCCAGCAGCGTATCCTCTGGTTGGGCGGGCGGTGAAAAACTGTTTTTT
TRBV5-4,-,TRBJ1-2,few,15,CASRKHRGANYGYTF,TGTGCCAGCAGGAAACACAGAGGAGCTAACTATGGCTACACCTTC
TRBV7-2,-,TRBJ1-1,many,16,CASSWPVTGARSDAFF,TGTGCCAGCAGCTGGCCGGTAACGGGGGCCCGTTCGGACGCTTTCTTT
TRBV20-1,TRBD2,TRBJ2-7,-,12,CSALGLASEQYF,TGCAGTGCCCTCGGACTAGCTTCCGAGCAGTACTTC
TRBV2,TRBD1,TRBJ2-2,-,16,CASSDLGQGNTGELSW,TGTGCCAGCAGTGATTTAGGACAGGGGAACACCGGGGAGCTGTCTTGG
TRBV7-2,TRBD2,TRBJ2-1,once,16,CASSAPGTSRNNEQFF,TGTGCCAGCAGCGCCCCGGGGACTAGCAGGAACAATGAGCAGTTCTTC
TRBV19,-,TRBJ1-1,many,12,CATHGGGTEAFF,TGTGCCACTCATGGGGGGGGAACTGAAGCTTTCTTT
TRBV11-2,-,TRBJ2-5,few,13,CAGSRTREETQSF,TGTGCCGGATCGCGGACCAGGGAAGAGACCCAGTCCTTC
TRBV15,-,TRBJ1-5,-,14,CATSADGYSQPQHF,TGTGCCACCAGCGCTGACGGCTACAGTCAGCCCCAGCATTTT
TRBV5-1,-,TRBJ2-7,-,14,CASSRRGMPYEQYF,TGCGCCAGCAGCCGGCGCGGGATGCCCTACGAGCAGTACTTC
TRBV5-8,-,TRBJ2-5,many,13,CASSQTGHGAQYF,TGTGCCAGCAGCCAGACAGGACACGGGGCCCAGTACTTC
TRBV5-4,-,TRBJ2-7,-,12,CASSQRTHEQYF,TGTGCCAGCAGCCAGAGGACCCACGAGCAGTACTTC
TRBV10-3,TRBD1,TRBJ2-7,-,16,CAISITGTGTFYEQYF,TGTGCCATCAGCATCACCGGGACAGGGACATTCTACGAGCAGTACTTC
TRBV18,-,TRBJ2-7,few,13,CASSPRDLNEQYF,TGTGCCAGCTCACCCCGGGACTTGAACGAGCAGTACTTC
TRBV7-9,-,TRBJ2-5,many,14,CASSLTEQRETQYF,TGTGCCAGCAGCTTGACGGAGCAGCGAGAGACCCAGTACTTC
TRBV7-9,-,TRBJ1-4,many,12,CASRGPGEKLFF,TGTGCCAGCCGGGGACCAGGGGAAAAACTGTTTTTT
TRBV19,TRBD1,TRBJ1-1,many,14,CASSVMTGDTEAFF,TGTGCCAGTAGTGTCATGACAGGGGACACTGAAGCTTTCTTT
TRBV7-9,-,TRBJ2-5,many,13,CASSLDQVETQYF,TGTGCCAGCAGCTTAGACCAGGTGGAGACCCAGTACTTC
TRBV7-9,-,TRBJ2-3,-,14,CASREGIRTDTQYF,TGTGCCAGCAGGGAAGGAATACGCACAGATACGCAGTATTTT
TRBV11-3,-,TRBJ2-2,few,14,CASSLDLRGGELFF,TGTGCCAGCAGCTTAGATCTACGGGGCGGGGAGCTGTTTTTT
TRBV5-1,-,TRBJ1-1,-,16,CASTPPEGGGGTEAFF,TGCGCCAGCACACCACCGGAAGGTGGGGGAGGCACTGAAGCTTTCTTT
TRBV25-1,TRBD1,TRBJ1-2,many,16,CASSATVGDRAYGYTF,TGTGCCAGCAGTGCCACGGTTGGGGACAGGGCTTATGGCTACACCTTC
TRBV19,-,TRBJ1-2,many,16,CASRKTGEGTNYGYTF,TGTGCCAGTAGGAAGACAGGAGAAGGAACTAACTATGGCTACACCTTC
TRBV7-6,TRBD2,TRBJ2-2,once,14,CASSPGLGTGELFF,TGTGCCAGCAGCCCGGGACTAGGCACCGGGGAGCTGTTTTTT
TRBV19,TRBD1,TRBJ2-7,-,15,CASTKTGAHSYEQYF,TGTGCCAGTACCAAGACAGGGGCCCACTCCTACGAGCAGTACTTC
TRBV20-1,TRBD2,TRBJ2-2,many,16,CSAREELAANTGELFF,TGCAGTGCTAGAGAAGAACTAGCGGCGAACACCGGGGAGCTGTTTTTT
TRBV2,-,TRBJ2-7,once,12,CASSDNRDEQYF,TGTGCCAGCAGTGATAACAGAGACGAGCAGTACTTC
TRBV12-3/TRBV12-4,TRBD2,TRBJ2-7,many,15,CASSPERGGTYEQYF,TGTGCCAGCAGTCCCGAGCGGGGAGGGACCTACGAGCAGTACTTC
TRBV19,-,TRBJ2-7,-,14,CASSIDSWAYEQYF,TGTGCCAGTAGTATAGATTCTTGGGCCTACGAGCAGTACTTC
TRBV25-1,-,TRBJ1-6,-,15,CASSHLLGYNSPLHF,TGTGCCAGCAGTCATCTTCTAGGGTATAATTCACCCCTCCACTTT
TRBV11-2,-,TRBJ1-2,-,13,CASSPDGTYGYTF,TGTGCCAGCTCCCCCGACGGGACCTATGGCTACACCTTC
TRBV25-1,-,TRBJ1-1,-,15,CASSESGQGNTEAFF,TGTGCCAGCAGTGAAAGCGGACAAGGAAACACTGAAGCTTTCTTT
TRBV6-5,-,TRBJ2-6,-,16,CASSYSRGRPSDVLTF,TGTGCCAGCAGTTACTCACGAGGACGACCTTCGGACGTCCTGACTTTC
TRBV9,TRBD1,TRBJ1-2,-,14,CASSQGFRGRGYTF,TGTGCCAGCAGCCAAGGGTTCAGGGGGCGCGGCTACACCTTC
TRBV2,TRBD1,TRBJ2-7,many,14,CASGGQEVSYEQYF,TGTGCCAGTGGCGGACAGGAGGTATCCTACGAGCAGTACTTC
TRBV7-6,TRBD2,TRBJ2-7,-,13,CASSGLAGSQQYF,TGTGCCAGCAGCGGACTAGCGGGAAGTCAGCAGTACTTC
TRBV9,TRBD1,TRBJ1-1,-,17,CASSVAQQGSGYTEAFF,TGTGCCAGCAGCGTAGCCCAACAGGGGTCAGGGTACACTGAAGCTTTCTTT